What follows are 22 T cell receptor beta chains derived from one specimen sequenced in a study of tumor-infiltrating lymphocytes in primary liver carcinoma. Starting from around 510 ng of total RNA, TCR beta cDNA was produced with a primer in the constant region. Slightly modified ARM-PCR, run as three nested multiplex PCR rounds, produced the TCR beta libraries. For roughly 10 cycles apiece, the opening two PCR rounds ran with TRBV1-TRBV30 forward primers and a C-beta reverse primer. TCRdb redid the calling of the multiplex PCR reads with MiXCR, one entry per CDR3 protein. This table has 250,000 to 400,000 distinct CDR3 sequences, 50% to 70% appearing once. It was unsorted whole blood that yielded blood RNA, and germline DNA was also extracted. The sample comprised peripheral blood. These receptor sequences come from a man aged 40-49 years with primary liver carcinoma and hepatitis B virus infection.

This chain connects TRBV24-1 to TRBJ1-2; no clear D gene. CDR1 is KGHDR, CDR2 SFDVKD, per germline. V lost 1 base to trimming and J lost 8 bases, with 10 bases between them. The CDR3 spans 13 residues. CDR3 sequence: CATSDFGPSGYTF. CDR3 DNA: TGTGCCACCAGTGATTTTGGCCCTTCCGGCTACACCTTC.

Concerning this clonotype: This sequence may be a read error, since a much larger clone differs from it by one base. The chain joins TRBV6-1 to TRBJ2-7, with D hard to call. The CDR3 is made up of 15 amino acids. Germline CDR1 is MNHNS and CDR2 is SASEGT. The V and J ends lost 2 bases and 2 bases respectively, with 13 bases between them. The CDR3 DNA reads as TGTGCCAGCAGTGAATCCGGCGGCAGCACCTACGAGCAGTACTTC. It encodes CASSESGGSTYEQYF.

The chain carries TRBV5-4 and TRBJ2-2; TRBD2 matches 9 bases. The CDR3 sequence is 16 residues long. Germline CDR1 and CDR2: SGHNT and YYREEE (reference sequence). Unmatched junction bases numbered 8, after V lost 1 base and J lost 7 bases. The CDR3 DNA follows: TGTGCCAGCAGCTTGAGGGGTAGCGGGAGTATCGGGGAGCTGTTTTTT. It translates to CASSLRGSGSIGELFF.

A remark on this clonotype: Germline is not matched at one junction end, which may reflect a read error. The chain employs TRBV6-7 and TRBJ2-4; tentatively, D is TRBD2 (5 bases). TRBV6-7 is flagged as an ORF with uncertain function. The CDR3 totals 14 residues. The CDR3 coding sequence is TGTGCCAGCAGTCACTCCGGGGATCGGTACATCCAGTACTTC. Protein: CASSHSGDRYIQYF.

This clonotype was observed a handful of times. This chain connects TRBV7-3 to TRBJ2-1, with 7 bases identical to TRBD2. Per the germline V gene, CDR1 is SGHTA and CDR2 is FQGTGA. This CDR3 contains 15 residues. The V and J ends lost 4 bases and 6 bases, in that order; junction bases with no gene match: 9. The DNA for the CDR3 is TGTGCCAGCAGCTCAAGCGGGACCGGGTTCAATGAGCAGTTCTTC. Residues: CASSSSGTGFNEQFF.

As regards this clonotype: The junction and the germline gene differ at one end; a read error may be behind it. This chain connects TRBV6-2 or TRBV6-3 to TRBJ2-5; tentatively, D is TRBD2 (5 bases). This CDR3 is built from 12 residues. Germline CDR1 reads MNHEY; CDR2 reads SVGEGT. The CDR3 DNA is TGTGCCAGCAGTTACAGAAGGGAGACCCAGTATTTC. Protein product: CASSYRRETQYF.

Note on this clonotype: Without the conserved terminal phenylalanine or tryptophan, this CDR3 likely stems from a read error. The chain is built from TRBV7-8 and TRBJ2-3, with 9 nucleotides matching TRBD2. The CDR3 covers 15 residues. Looked up from germline, CDR1 is SGHVS and CDR2 is FQNEAQ. The V segment lost 5 bases and the J segment 6 bases; nucleotides outside the gene matches: 9. The CDR3 sequence is CASSSHLAGRDTQYL. In nucleotides, the CDR3 is TGTGCCAGCAGCAGCCATCTAGCGGGGCGGGATACGCAGTATCTT.

As regards this clonotype: One end of the junction varies from germline; a read error may be responsible. This chain joins TRBV30 and TRBJ2-3; TRBD1 might be the D (6 bases). The CDR3 has 12 residues. The germline V gene encodes CDR1 GTSNPN and CDR2 SVGIG (reference sequence). The CDR3 nucleotides are TGTGCCTGGGACAGGTCCACACATACGCAGTATTTT. Translation: CAWDRSTHTQYF.

In regard to this clonotype: No conserved phenylalanine or tryptophan ends this CDR3, so it is likely a read error. V and J are TRBV11-2 and TRBJ2-1; 7 bases align to TRBD1. The CDR3 length is 15 residues. Germline values: CDR1 SGHAT, CDR2 FQNNGV. The J segment lost 4 bases and the V segment lost 0 bases, leaving 3 bases of the junction unmatched. The CDR3 loop reads CASSLDGTAYNEQFL. The DNA for the CDR3 is TGTGCCAGCAGCTTAGATGGGACAGCTTACAATGAGCAGTTCTTA.

The V gene is TRBV29-1, the J gene TRBJ1-4, with no clear D. V lost 7 bases and J 8 bases, leaving 20 bases between the germline ends. This CDR3 contains 14 residues. Germline assignment: CDR1 SQVTM and CDR2 ANQGSEA. The DNA of the CDR3 is TGCAGCGCTTGGTCGGGCAGGAGTCGAGAAAAACTGTTTTTT. It translates to CSAWSGRSREKLFF.

This chain links TRBV7-9 with TRBJ2-1, with 10 bases lining up with TRBD2. The V and J ends lost 5 bases and 7 bases, in that order; junction bases with no gene match: 5. This CDR3 is built from 14 residues. Germline V gene lookup returns CDR1 SEHNR and CDR2 FQNEAQ (reference sequence). The CDR3 reads CASSPSGSSNEQFF. CDR3 coding DNA: TGTGCCAGCAGCCCTAGCGGGAGTTCTAATGAGCAGTTCTTC.

As to this clonotype: This may arise from a read error, as a much more abundant clone is one base away. Without the conserved terminal phenylalanine or tryptophan, this CDR3 likely stems from a read error. CDR3 nucleotides: TGTGCCAGCTCAAGGGGGCGCGAAAAACTGTTTTAT. Its protein product is CASSRGREKLFY. V usage is TRBV6-5 and J usage is TRBJ1-4; 7 nucleotides match TRBD1. This CDR3 has 12 residues. V was pared by 8 bases and J by 8 bases, with 5 bases of the junction left unmatched. In germline, CDR1 is MNHEY, CDR2 SVGAGI.

Remarks on this clonotype: A read error may explain this, as a much larger clone is one base away. This chain links TRBV4-2 with TRBJ2-4, with TRBD2 matching 11 bases. Germline V gene lookup returns CDR1 LGHNA and CDR2 YNFKEQ. J lost 3 bases, V lost 6 bases, and 4 bases had no gene match. The CDR3 runs to 15 residues. The DNA for the CDR3 is TGTGCCAGCAGTGTAGCGGGAGGGTTCAAAAACATTCAGTACTTC. This translates into CASSVAGGFKNIQYF.

The sample holds many counts of this clonotype. V is TRBV5-4 and J is TRBJ2-1, with D possibly matching TRBD2 (5 bases). The CDR3 consists of 14 residues. V gave up 4 bases and J gave up 4 bases, with 12 bases separating them. CDR1 and CDR2 from the germline V gene are SGHNT and YYREEE (reference sequence). The CDR3 DNA reads as TGTGCCAGCAGCCCGAGGGAAGGGTACAATGAGCAGTTCTTC. Residues: CASSPREGYNEQFF. The full variable domain, in which reference TRBV5-4 and TRBJ2-1 provide the parts outside the CDR3, is ETGVTQSPTHLIKTRGQQVTLRCSSQSGHNTVSWYQQALGQGPQFIFQYYREEENGRGNFPPRFSGLQFPNYSSELNVNALELDDSALYLCASSPREGYNEQFFGPGTRLTVL.

The table lists this clonotype with a few counts. A clone one base away is much larger, so this may be a read error. This rearrangement joins TRBV6-6 to TRBJ2-1, with D possibly being TRBD2 (6 bases). With 7 bases removed from V and 5 bases from J, the gap between germline ends came to 18 bases. CDR1 and CDR2 (germline): MNHNY, SVGAGI (reference sequence). This CDR3 comprises 15 residues. Here the CDR3 reads CASKEMNSGNNEQFF. In DNA form, the CDR3 reads TGTGCCAGCAAGGAGATGAATAGCGGAAACAATGAGCAGTTCTTC.

This clonotype was picked up a small number of times. V is TRBV24-1 and J is TRBJ2-4; D is uncertain. This CDR3 is built from 16 residues. Germline V CDR1 and CDR2: KGHDR, SFDVKD. Trimming left V 4 bases short and J 0 bases short, with 12 bases between. The CDR3 sequence is CATSDPAPLAKNIQYF. The CDR3 DNA follows: TGTGCCACCAGTGACCCGGCCCCTCTAGCCAAAAACATTCAGTACTTC.

This clonotype was counted ten times or more. The chain uses TRBV4-1 and TRBJ2-7; tentatively, D is TRBD2 (5 bases). The V end was cut by 2 bases, the J end by 0 bases, with 11 bases between. The CDR3 has 15 residues. CDR1 and CDR2 from the germline V gene are MGHRA and YSYEKL. The CDR3 region is CASSQPGEGSYEQYF. In nucleotides, the CDR3 is TGCGCCAGCAGCCAACCCGGGGAAGGCTCCTACGAGCAGTACTTC.

For this clonotype: This clone may be a read error of a much larger clone one base away. This sequence joins TRBV4-2 and TRBJ2-1; 7 positions match TRBD1. Per germline, CDR1 LGHNA and CDR2 YNFKEQ. The CDR3 runs to 15 residues. CDR3 DNA sequence: TGTGCCAGCAGCCAAAGCCATGACAGGGACAATGAGCTGTTCTTC. Translated: CASSQSHDRDNELFF.

Notes on this clonotype: One end of the junction is discordant with germline, which a read error may explain. The chain uses TRBV5-6 and TRBJ2-1, with 13 bases fitting TRBD2. There are 16 residues in the CDR3. Germline CDR1 SGHDT, CDR2 YYEEEE. This CDR3 reads CASSLIGLAGVNEQSF. DNA of the CDR3: TGTGCCAGCAGCTTGATCGGACTAGCGGGAGTTAATGAGCAGTCCTTC. Supplemented by reference TRBV5-6 and TRBJ2-1, the full variable domain reads DAGVTQSPTHLIKTRGQQVTLRCSPKSGHDTVSWYQQALGQGPQFIFQYYEEEERQRGNFPDRFSGHQFPNYSSELNVNALLLGDSALYLCASSLIGLAGVNEQSFGPGTRLTVL.

The chain recombines TRBV12-3 or TRBV12-4 with TRBJ2-3; tentatively, D is TRBD1 (6 bases). The CDR3 runs to 16 residues. The V end lost 10 bases, the J end lost 6 bases, and 26 bases lay between the germline ends. This CDR3 is CATETWSGGERDTQYF. CDR3 nucleotides: TGTGCCACTGAGACCTGGAGTGGGGGCGAGAGGGATACGCAGTATTTT.

With respect to this clonotype: A read error may be the cause here, since a much bigger clone is one base away. The chain carries TRBV29-1 and TRBJ1-3; TRBD1 might be the D (6 bases). Germline lookup yields CDR1 SQVTM and CDR2 ANQGSEA. This CDR3 contains 12 residues. Trimming took off 5 bases at V and 12 bases at J, with 17 bases between the two ends. CDR3 nucleotides: TGCAGCGTTCGCCCAGGGGAACACATCATATATTTT. Protein sequence: CSVRPGEHIIYF.

This chain uses TRBV5-4 with TRBJ1-2; D gene unclear. The CDR3 is made up of 15 amino acids. V was shortened by 9 bases and J by 8 bases, with 26 bases between the two germline ends. Germline loops: CDR1 SGHNT, CDR2 YYREEE (reference sequence). The CDR3 here is CANRPDSRVPGGYTF. The CDR3 DNA follows: TGTGCCAACAGACCGGATTCAAGGGTACCGGGAGGCTACACCTTC.